This T cell receptor beta chain was obtained from a study of T cells in Graves' hyperthyroidism and ophthalmopathy. It was RNA transcripts that yielded the amplified TCR beta CDR3 regions. The TCR CDR3 first-round RT-PCR relied on the HTBI primer set. TCRdb analysed the multiplex PCR reads with MiXCR anew, one entry per CDR3 protein. The sample carries fewer than 450,000 distinct CDR3 sequences, about a sixth recorded once. Germline CDR1 SNHLY, CDR2 FYNNEI. The CDR3 is made up of 15 amino acids. The trim removed 3 bases at V and 3 bases at J, leaving 6 bases unmatched. This clonotype was observed many times.

The chain uses TRBV2 and TRBJ2-7, with TRBD1 matching over 9 bases. This TCR was sampled from a woman aged 30 to 39 with Graves' hyperthyroidism that later progressed to Graves' ophthalmopathy. Sequenced sample: blood. Written as DNA, the CDR3 is TGTGCCAGCAGTGAGCCGGGACAGGGATTCTACGAGCAGTACTTC. Its translation: CASSEPGQGFYEQYF.